This T cell receptor beta chain was found in a study of identical twins. TCRdb re-called the 5' RACE reads with MiXCR, one entry per CDR3 protein. This sample has some 570,000 distinct CDR3 sequences, with 20% to 25% found just once. V dropped 5 bases and J dropped 2 bases, with 16 bases sitting between them. The CDR3 spans 15 residues. CDR1 is MNHNS, CDR2 SASEGT, per germline. The same data also went into a second study, on yellow fever vaccine responses in identical twins.

V usage is TRBV6-1 and J usage is TRBJ2-7; the D call may be TRBD1 or TRBD2 (5 bases each). The source material was CD4+ T cells sorted from blood. The receptor comes from a woman younger than 30 in good health. The CDR3, as DNA: TGTGCCAGCAGTACCACCGGGACCCCGGCCTACGAGCAGTACTTC. Its protein is CASSTTGTPAYEQYF.